This T cell receptor beta chain was captured in a study of cytomegalovirus exposure and HLA in healthy donors. Background on the study: An earlier analysis found some 120 million unique TCR beta sequences from 150 million to 200 million T cells.

Concerning this clone: Its antigen is unidentified.

The ends were cut back, 1 base at V and 4 bases at J, with 10 bases in the middle. CDR1 SGHTA and CDR2 FQGNSA come from the germline V gene. This CDR3 region has 14 residues. Primers included in the PCR were 60 Vbeta and 13 Jbeta primers. Sequencing used immunoSEQ multiplex PCR; TCRdb keeps in-frame clones, though not all of them. The sample lists over 95,000 clones, roughly 80% occurring once. Study-wide points: Among the most significant clusters, several appeared linked to common viral pathogens in a later analysis. The study put under 200 TCR beta chains on its list as cytomegalovirus-associated.

The sequence was obtained from a female donor in good health and CMV-seronegative. Sequences were obtained from PBMCs. The chain is built from TRBV7-2 and TRBJ1-1, with D tentatively TRBD1 (5 bases). Here the CDR3 reads CASSLEPQGTEAFF. DNA of the CDR3: TGTGCCAGCAGCTTAGAACCGCAGGGCACTGAAGCTTTCTTT.